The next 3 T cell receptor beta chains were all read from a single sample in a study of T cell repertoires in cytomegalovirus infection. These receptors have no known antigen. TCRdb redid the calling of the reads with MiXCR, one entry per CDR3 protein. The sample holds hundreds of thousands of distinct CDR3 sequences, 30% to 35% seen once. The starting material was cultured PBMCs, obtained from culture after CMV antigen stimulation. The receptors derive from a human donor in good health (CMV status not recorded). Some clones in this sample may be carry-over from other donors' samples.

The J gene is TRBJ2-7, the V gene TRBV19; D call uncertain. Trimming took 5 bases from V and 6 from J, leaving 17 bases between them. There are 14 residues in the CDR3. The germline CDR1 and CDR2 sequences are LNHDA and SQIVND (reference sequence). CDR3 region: CASSLRGSAAEQYF. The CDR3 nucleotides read TGTGCCAGTAGTCTCCGAGGATCGGCGGCCGAGCAGTACTTC.

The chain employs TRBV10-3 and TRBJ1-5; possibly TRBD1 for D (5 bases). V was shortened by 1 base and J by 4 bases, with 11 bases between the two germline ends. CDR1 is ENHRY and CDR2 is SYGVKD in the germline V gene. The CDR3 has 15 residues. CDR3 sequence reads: CAISEFPGPNQPQHF. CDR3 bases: TGTGCCATCAGTGAGTTTCCGGGACCTAATCAGCCCCAGCATTTT.

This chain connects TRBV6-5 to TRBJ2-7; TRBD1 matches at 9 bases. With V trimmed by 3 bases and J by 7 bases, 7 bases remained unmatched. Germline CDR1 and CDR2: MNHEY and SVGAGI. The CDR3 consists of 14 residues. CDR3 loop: CASSYTQGAREQYV. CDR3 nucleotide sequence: TGTGCCAGCAGTTATACACAGGGGGCACGGGAGCAGTACGTC.